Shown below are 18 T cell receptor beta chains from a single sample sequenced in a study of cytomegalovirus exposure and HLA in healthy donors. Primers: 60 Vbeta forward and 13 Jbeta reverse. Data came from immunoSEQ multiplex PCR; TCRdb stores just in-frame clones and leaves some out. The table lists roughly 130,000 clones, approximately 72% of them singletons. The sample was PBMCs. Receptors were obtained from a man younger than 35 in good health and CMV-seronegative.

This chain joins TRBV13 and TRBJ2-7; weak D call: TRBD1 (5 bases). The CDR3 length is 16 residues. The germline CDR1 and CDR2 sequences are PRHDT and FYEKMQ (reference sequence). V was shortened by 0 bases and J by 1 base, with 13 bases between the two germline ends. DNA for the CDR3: TGTGCCAGCAGCTTAGGTGGGTGGGGCGGATCCTACGAGCAGTACTTC. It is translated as CASSLGGWGGSYEQYF.

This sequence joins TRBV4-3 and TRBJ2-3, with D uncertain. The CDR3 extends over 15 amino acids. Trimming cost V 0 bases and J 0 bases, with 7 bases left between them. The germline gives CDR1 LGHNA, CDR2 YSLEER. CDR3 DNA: TGCGCCAGCAGCCAAGATTCAATGAGCACAGATACGCAGTATTTT. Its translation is CASSQDSMSTDTQYF.

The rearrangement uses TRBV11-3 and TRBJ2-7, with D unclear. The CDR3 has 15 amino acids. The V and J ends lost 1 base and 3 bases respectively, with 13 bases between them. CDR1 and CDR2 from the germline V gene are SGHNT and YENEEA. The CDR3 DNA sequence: TGTGCCAGCAGCTTAGGTGGTAGCTCCGGCTACGAGCAGTACTTC. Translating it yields CASSLGGSSGYEQYF.

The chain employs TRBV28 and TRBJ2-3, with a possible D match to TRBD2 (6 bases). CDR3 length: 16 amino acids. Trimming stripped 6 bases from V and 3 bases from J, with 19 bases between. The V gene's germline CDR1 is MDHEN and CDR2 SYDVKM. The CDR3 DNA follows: TGTGCCAGCAGCCTGGGCACTAGCTCCTTGACAGATACGCAGTATTTT. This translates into CASSLGTSSLTDTQYF.

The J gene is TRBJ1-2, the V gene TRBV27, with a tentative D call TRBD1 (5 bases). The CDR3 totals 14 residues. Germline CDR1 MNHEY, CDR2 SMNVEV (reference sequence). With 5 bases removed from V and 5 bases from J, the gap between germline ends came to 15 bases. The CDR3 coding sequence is TGTGCCAGCAGTCAGCGGGGACTCCTATATGGCTACACCTTC. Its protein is CASSQRGLLYGYTF.

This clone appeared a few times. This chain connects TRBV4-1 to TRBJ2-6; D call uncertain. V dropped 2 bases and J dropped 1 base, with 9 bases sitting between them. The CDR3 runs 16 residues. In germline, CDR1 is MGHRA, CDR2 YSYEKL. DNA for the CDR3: TGCGCCAGCAGCCAAACCCCAGCGTCTGGGGCCAACGTCCTGACTTTC. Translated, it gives CASSQTPASGANVLTF.

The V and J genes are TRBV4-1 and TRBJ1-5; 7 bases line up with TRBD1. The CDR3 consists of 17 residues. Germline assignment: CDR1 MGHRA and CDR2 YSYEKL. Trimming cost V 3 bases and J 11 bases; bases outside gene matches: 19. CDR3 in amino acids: CASSHPRTGASRASQHF. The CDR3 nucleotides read TGCGCCAGCAGCCATCCCCGTACAGGGGCCTCGAGGGCTTCCCAGCATTTT.

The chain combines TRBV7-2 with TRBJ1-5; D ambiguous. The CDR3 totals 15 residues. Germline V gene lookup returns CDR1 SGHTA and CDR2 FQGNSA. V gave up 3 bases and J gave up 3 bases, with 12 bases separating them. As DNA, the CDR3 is TGTGCCAGCAGCTTGGGAGGACGGTACAATCAGCCCCAGCATTTT. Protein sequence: CASSLGGRYNQPQHF.

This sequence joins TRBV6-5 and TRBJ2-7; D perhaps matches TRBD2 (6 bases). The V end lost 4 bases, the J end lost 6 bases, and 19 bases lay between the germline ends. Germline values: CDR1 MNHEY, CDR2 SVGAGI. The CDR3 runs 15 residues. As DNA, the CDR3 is TGTGCCAGCAGTTGGTTCGGGAGTGAAGTATCCGAGCAGTACTTC. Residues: CASSWFGSEVSEQYF.

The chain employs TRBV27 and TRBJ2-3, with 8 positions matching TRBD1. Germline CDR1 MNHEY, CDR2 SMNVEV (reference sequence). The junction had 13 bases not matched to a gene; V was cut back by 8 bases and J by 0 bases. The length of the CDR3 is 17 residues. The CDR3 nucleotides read TGTGCCAGCTGGCGGACAGGGCGGGCGGTTAGCACAGATACGCAGTATTTT. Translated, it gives CASWRTGRAVSTDTQYF.

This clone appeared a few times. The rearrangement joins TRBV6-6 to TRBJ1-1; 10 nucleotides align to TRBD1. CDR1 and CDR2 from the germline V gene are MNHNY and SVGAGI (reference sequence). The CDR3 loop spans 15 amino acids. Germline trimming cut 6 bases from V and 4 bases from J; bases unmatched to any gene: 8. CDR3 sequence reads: CASSHLDRGPTEAFF. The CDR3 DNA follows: TGTGCCAGCAGCCACCTCGACAGGGGGCCCACTGAAGCTTTCTTT.

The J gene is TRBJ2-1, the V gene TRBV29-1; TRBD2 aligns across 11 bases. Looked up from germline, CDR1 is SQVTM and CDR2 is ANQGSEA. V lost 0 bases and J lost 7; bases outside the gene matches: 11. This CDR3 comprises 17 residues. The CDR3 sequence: CSVEEPLAGGRGNEQFF. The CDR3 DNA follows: TGCAGCGTTGAAGAGCCCCTAGCGGGAGGTCGGGGGAATGAGCAGTTCTTC.

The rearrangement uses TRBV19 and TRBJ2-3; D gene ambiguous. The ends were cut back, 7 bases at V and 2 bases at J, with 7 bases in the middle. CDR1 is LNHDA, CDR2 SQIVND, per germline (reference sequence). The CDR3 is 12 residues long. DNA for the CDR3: TGTGCCAGTAACGGGTTCACAGATACGCAGTATTTT. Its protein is CASNGFTDTQYF. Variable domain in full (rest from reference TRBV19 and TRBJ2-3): DGGITQSPKYLFRKEGQNVTLSCEQNLNHDAMYWYRQDPGQGLRLIYYSQIVNDFQKGDIAEGYSVSREKKESFPLTVTSAQKNPTAFYLCASNGFTDTQYFGPGTRLTVL.

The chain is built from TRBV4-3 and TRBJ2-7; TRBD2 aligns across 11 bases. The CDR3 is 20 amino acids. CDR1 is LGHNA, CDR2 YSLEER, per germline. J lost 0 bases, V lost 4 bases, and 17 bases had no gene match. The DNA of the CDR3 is TGCGCCAGCAGCCCGCGGATACTAGCGGGAGACGTAGTAAGCTCCTACGAGCAGTACTTC. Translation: CASSPRILAGDVVSSYEQYF.

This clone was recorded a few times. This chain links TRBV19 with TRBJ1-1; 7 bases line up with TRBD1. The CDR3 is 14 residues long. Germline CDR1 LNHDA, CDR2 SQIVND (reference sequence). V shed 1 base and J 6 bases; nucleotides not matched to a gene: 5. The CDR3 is CASSIGGTAAEAFF. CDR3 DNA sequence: TGTGCCAGTAGTATAGGTGGGACAGCGGCTGAAGCTTTCTTT.

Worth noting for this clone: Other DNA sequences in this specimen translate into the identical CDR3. The CDR3 loop is CASSSMTSAYNEQFF. In nucleotides, the CDR3 is TGCGCCAGCAGCTCCATGACTAGTGCTTACAATGAGCAGTTCTTC. The chain is built from TRBV5-1 and TRBJ2-1, with D possibly TRBD2 on 6 matching bases. V was cut by 3 bases and J by 4 bases, with 14 bases left in between. In germline, CDR1 is SGHRS, CDR2 YFSETQ. The CDR3 totals 15 residues. Complete variable domain (other parts from reference TRBV5-1 and TRBJ2-1): KAGVTQTPRYLIKTRGQQVTLSCSPISGHRSVSWYQQTPGQGLQFLFEYFSETQRNKGNFPGRFSGRQFSNSRSEMNVSTLELGDSALYLCASSSMTSAYNEQFFGPGTRLTVL.

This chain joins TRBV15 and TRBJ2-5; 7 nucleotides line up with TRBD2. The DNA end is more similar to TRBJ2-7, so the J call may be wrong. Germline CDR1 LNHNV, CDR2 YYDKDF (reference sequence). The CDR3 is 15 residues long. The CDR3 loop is CATSEGLPSSYEQYF. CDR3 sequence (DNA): TGTGCCACCAGCGAGGGACTACCCTCCTCCTACGAGCAGTACTTC.

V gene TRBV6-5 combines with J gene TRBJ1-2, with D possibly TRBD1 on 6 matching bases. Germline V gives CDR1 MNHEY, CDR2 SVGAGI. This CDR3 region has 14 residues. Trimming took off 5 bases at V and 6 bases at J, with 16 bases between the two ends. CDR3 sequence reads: CASSAIGGFDGYTF. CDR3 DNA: TGTGCCAGCAGTGCAATAGGGGGTTTCGATGGCTACACCTTC.